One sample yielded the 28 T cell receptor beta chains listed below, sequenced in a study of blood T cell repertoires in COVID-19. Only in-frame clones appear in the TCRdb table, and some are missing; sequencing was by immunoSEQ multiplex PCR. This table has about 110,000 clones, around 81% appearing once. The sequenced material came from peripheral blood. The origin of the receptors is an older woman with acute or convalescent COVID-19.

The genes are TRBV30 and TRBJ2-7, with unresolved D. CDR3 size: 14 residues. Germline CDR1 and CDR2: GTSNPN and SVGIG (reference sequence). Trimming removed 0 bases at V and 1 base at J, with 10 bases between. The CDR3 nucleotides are TGTGCCTGGAGTGTTAGTCAAGTATCCTACGAGCAGTACTTC. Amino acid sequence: CAWSVSQVSYEQYF.

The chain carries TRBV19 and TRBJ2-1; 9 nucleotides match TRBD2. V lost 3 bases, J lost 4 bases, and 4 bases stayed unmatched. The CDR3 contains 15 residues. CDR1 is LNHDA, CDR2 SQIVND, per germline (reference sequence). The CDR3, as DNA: TGTGCCAGTAGTATCCCGGGACTAGCTTACAATGAGCAGTTCTTC. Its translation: CASSIPGLAYNEQFF. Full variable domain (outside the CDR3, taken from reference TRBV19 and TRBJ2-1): DGGITQSPKYLFRKEGQNVTLSCEQNLNHDAMYWYRQDPGQGLRLIYYSQIVNDFQKGDIAEGYSVSREKKESFPLTVTSAQKNPTAFYLCASSIPGLAYNEQFFGPGTRLTVL.

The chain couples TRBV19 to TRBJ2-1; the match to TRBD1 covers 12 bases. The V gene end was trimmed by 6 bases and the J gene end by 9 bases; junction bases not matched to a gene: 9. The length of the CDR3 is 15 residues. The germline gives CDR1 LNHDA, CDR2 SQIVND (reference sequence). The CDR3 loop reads CASRRGQGAWGEQFF. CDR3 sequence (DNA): TGTGCCAGTAGGAGGGGACAGGGGGCCTGGGGTGAGCAGTTCTTC.

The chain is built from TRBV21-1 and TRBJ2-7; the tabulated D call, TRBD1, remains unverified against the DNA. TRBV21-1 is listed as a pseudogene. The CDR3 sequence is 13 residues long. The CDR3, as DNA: TGTGCCAGCAGCAAAAGACACCTCGACGAGCAGTACTTC. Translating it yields CASSKRHLDEQYF.

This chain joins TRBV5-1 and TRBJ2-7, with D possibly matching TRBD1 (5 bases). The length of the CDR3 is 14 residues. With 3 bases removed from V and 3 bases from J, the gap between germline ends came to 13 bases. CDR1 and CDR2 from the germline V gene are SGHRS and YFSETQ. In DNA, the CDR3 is TGCGCCAGCAGCTCGGACACGGCAATCTACGAGCAGTACTTC. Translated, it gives CASSSDTAIYEQYF.

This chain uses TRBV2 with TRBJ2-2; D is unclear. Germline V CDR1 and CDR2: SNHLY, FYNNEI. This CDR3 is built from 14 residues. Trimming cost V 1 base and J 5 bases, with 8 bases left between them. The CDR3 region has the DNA TGTGCCAGCAGTGAAGACTTATCGACCGGGGAGCTGTTTTTT. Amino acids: CASSEDLSTGELFF.

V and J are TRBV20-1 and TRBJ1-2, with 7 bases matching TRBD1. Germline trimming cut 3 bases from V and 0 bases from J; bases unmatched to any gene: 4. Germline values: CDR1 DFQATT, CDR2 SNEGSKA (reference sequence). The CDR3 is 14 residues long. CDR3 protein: CSASEGASNYGYTF. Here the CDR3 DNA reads TGCAGTGCTAGTGAGGGGGCTTCTAACTATGGCTACACCTTC.

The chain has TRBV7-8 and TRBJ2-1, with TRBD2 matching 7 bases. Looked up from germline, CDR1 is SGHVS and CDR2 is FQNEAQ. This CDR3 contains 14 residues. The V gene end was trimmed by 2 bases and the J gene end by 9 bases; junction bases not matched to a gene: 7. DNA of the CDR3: TGTGCCAGCAGCTTATCCGGGACTATCGGTGAGCAGTTCTTC. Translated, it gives CASSLSGTIGEQFF.

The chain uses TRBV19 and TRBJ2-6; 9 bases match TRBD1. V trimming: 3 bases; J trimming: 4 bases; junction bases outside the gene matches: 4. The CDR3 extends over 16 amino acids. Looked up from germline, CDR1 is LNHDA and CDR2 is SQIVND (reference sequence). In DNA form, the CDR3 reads TGTGCCAGTAGTATTGGGACAGGGTTCGGGGCCAACGTCCTGACTTTC. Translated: CASSIGTGFGANVLTF.

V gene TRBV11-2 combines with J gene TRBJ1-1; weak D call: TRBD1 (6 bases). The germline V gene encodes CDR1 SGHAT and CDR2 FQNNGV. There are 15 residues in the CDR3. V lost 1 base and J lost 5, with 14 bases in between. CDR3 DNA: TGTGCCAGCAGCTTAGTGCGGGGGGCGCGGACTGAAGCTTTCTTT. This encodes CASSLVRGARTEAFF.

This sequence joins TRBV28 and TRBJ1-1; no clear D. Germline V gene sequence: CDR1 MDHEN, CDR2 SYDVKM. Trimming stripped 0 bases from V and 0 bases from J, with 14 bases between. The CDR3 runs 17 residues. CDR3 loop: CASSLWGTQVLNTEAFF. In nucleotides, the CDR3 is TGTGCCAGCAGTTTATGGGGCACCCAAGTTTTGAACACTGAAGCTTTCTTT.

Here the CDR3 reads CASSIRLAGDEQFF. CDR3 nucleotide sequence: TGTGCCAGTAGTATTCGGCTAGCGGGGGACGAGCAGTTCTTC. The chain has TRBV19 and TRBJ2-1; TRBD2 matches at 10 bases. CDR3 length: 14 amino acids. Germline V CDR1 and CDR2: LNHDA, SQIVND (reference sequence). The ends lost 3 bases at V and 10 bases at J; junction bases unmatched: 6. Drawing the rest from reference TRBV19 and TRBJ2-1, the complete variable domain is DGGITQSPKYLFRKEGQNVTLSCEQNLNHDAMYWYRQDPGQGLRLIYYSQIVNDFQKGDIAEGYSVSREKKESFPLTVTSAQKNPTAFYLCASSIRLAGDEQFFGPGTRLTVL.

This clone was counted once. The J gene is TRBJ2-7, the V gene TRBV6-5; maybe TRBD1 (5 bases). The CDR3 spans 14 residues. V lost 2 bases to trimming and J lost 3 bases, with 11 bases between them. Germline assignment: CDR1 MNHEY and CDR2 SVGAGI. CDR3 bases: TGTGCCAGCAGTTACGGGGCCAGGAACTACGAGCAGTACTTC. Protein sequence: CASSYGARNYEQYF.

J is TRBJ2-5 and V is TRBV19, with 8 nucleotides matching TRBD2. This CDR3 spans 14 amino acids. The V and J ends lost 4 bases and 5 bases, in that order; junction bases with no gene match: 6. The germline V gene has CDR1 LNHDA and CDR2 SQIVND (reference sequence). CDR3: CASSNRGGHETQYF. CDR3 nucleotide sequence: TGTGCCAGTAGTAATCGGGGGGGCCACGAGACCCAGTACTTC.

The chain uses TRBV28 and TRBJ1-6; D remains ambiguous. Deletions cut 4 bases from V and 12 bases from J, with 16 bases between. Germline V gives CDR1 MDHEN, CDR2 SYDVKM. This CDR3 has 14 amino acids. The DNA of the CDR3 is TGTGCCAGCAGTTCTAGCCTGGAGGGAGGACCCCTCCACTTT. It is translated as CASSSSLEGGPLHF.

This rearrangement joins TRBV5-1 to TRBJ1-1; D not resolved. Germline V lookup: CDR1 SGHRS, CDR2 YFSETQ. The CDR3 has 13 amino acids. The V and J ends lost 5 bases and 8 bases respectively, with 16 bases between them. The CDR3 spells CASSRTRDSEAFF. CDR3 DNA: TGCGCCAGCAGTCGAACCCGGGATTCAGAAGCTTTCTTT.

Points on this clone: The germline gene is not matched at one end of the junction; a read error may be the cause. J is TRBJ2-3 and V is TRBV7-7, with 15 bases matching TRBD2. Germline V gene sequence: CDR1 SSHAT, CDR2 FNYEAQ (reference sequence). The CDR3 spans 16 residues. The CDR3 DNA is TGTGCTAGCAGCTCCGGACTAGCGGGGGGGCCAGATACGCAGTATTTT. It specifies CASSSGLAGGPDTQYF.

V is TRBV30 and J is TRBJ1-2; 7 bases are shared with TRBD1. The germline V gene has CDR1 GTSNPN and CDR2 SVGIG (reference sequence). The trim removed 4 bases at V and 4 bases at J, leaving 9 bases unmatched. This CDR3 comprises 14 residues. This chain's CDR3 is CAWNAGGNSYGYTF. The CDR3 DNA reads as TGTGCCTGGAACGCAGGGGGGAACAGCTATGGCTACACCTTC.

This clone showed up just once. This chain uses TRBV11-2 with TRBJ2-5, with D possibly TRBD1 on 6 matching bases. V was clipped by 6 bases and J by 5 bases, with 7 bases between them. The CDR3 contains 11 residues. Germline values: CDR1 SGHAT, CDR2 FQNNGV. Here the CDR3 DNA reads TGTGCCAGCAGAACAGGGGAGACCCAGTACTTC. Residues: CASRTGETQYF.

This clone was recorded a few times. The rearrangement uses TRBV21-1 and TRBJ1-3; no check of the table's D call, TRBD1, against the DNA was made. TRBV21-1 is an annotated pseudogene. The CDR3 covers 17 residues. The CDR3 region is CASSKAEGAYSGNTIYF. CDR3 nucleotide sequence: TGTGCCAGCAGCAAAGCGGAGGGGGCCTACTCTGGAAACACCATATATTTT.

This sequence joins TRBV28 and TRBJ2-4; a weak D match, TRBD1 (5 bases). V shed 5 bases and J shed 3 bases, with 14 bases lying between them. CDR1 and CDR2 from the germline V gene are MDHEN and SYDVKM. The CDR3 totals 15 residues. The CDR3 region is CASSPPGSGKNIQYF. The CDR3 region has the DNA TGTGCCAGCAGTCCGCCAGGGTCGGGCAAAAACATTCAGTACTTC.

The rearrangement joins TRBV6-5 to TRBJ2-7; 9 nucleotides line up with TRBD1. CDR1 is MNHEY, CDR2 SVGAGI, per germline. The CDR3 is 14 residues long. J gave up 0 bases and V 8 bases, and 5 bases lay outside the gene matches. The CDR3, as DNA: TGTGCCAGCCACCCGACAGGGGGCTCCTACGAGCAGTACTTC. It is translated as CASHPTGGSYEQYF.

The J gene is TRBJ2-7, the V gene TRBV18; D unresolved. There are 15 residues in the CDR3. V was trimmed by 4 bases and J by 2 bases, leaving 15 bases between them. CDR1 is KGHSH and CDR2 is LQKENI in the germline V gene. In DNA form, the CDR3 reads TGTGCCAGCTCACAAACGTTGGGCGTGGCCTACGAGCAGTACTTC. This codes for CASSQTLGVAYEQYF. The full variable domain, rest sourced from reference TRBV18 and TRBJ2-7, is NAGVMQNPRHLVRRRGQEARLRCSPMKGHSHVYWYRQLPEEGLKFMVYLQKENIIDESGMPKERFSAEFPKEGPSILRIQQVVRGDSAAYFCASSQTLGVAYEQYFGPGTRLTVT.

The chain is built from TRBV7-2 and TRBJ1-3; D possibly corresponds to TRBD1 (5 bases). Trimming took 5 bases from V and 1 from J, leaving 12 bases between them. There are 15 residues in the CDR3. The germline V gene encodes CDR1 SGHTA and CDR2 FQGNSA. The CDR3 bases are TGTGCCAGCAGCCCCTCCGGGGGGTCTGGAAACACCATATATTTT. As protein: CASSPSGGSGNTIYF.

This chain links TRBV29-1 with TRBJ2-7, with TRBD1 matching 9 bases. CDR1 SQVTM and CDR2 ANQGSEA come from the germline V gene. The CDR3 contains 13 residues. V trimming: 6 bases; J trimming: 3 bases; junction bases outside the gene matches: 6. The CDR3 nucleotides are TGCAGCGTAAGACAGGGGGGAGGCTACGAGCAGTACTTC. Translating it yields CSVRQGGGYEQYF.

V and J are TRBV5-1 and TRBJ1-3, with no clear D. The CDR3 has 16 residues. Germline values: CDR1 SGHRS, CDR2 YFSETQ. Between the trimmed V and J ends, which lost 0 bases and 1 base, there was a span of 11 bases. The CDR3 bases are TGCGCCAGCAGCTTGGGAGGGTCCGGGTCTGGAAACACCATATATTTT. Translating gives CASSLGGSGSGNTIYF.

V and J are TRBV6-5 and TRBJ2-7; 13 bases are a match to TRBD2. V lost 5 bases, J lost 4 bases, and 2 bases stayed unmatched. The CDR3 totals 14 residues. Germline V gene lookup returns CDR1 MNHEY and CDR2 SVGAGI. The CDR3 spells CASSPGLAGYEQYV. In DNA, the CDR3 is TGTGCCAGCAGTCCGGGACTAGCGGGGTACGAGCAGTACGTC.

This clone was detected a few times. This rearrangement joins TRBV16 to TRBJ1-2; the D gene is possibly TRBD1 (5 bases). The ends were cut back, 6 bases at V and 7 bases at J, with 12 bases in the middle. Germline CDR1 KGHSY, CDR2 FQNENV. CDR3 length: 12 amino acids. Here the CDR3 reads CASRAGLGGYTF. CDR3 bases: TGTGCCAGCAGGGCAGGGCTCGGTGGCTACACCTTC.